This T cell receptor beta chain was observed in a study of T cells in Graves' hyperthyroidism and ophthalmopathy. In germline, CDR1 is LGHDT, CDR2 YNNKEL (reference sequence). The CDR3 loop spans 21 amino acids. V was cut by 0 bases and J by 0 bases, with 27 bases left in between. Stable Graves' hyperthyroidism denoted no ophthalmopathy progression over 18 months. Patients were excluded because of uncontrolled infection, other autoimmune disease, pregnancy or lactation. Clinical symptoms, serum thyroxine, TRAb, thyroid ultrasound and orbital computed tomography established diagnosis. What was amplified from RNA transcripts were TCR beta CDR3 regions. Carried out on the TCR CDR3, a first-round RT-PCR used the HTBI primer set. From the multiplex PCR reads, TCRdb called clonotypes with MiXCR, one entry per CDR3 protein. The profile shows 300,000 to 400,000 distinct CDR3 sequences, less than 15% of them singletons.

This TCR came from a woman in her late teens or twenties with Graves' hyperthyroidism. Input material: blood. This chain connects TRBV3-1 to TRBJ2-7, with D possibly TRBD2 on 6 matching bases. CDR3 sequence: CASSQEGRAGGWDLSSYEQYF. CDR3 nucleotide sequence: TGTGCCAGCAGCCAAGAAGGCCGGGCCGGGGGTTGGGACCTAAGCTCCTACGAGCAGTACTTC.